The 4 T cell receptor beta chains in this list originate from one sample, sequenced in a study of blood T cells in healthy people across ages. The use of a sample-barcoded 5' primer and a J-beta primer mix characterized a second PCR of roughly 6 to 11 cycles. TCRdb fed the 5' RACE reads into MiXCR, producing one record per CDR3 protein. This sample yields about 2 million distinct CDR3 sequences, of which about 50% are seen a single time; less than 2.5% belongs to the top ten. Sequenced sample: blood. The receptors come from a woman aged 40-49 years in good health.

The chain combines TRBV7-2 with TRBJ2-1; 9 bases agree with TRBD2. The DNA end is a closer match to TRBJ2-7, so the J assignment may be wrong. The germline V gene has CDR1 SGHTA and CDR2 FQGNSA. The length of the CDR3 is 15 residues. The CDR3 nucleotides read TGTGCCAGCTCCAGACGGCTAGCGGGGAACAATGAGCAGTACTTC. Its protein product is CASSRRLAGNNEQYF.

The gene calls are TRBV7-2 and TRBJ2-7; 8 bases map to TRBD1. Germline V gene data show CDR1 as SGHTA and CDR2 as FQGNSA. The CDR3 extends over 15 amino acids. J was trimmed by 2 bases and V by 3 bases; bases with no gene match: 6. This chain's CDR3 is CASSLFQGAAYEQYF. The CDR3 DNA follows: TGTGCCAGCAGCTTGTTTCAGGGGGCGGCCTACGAGCAGTACTTC.

The genes are TRBV28 and TRBJ2-1, with 7 nucleotides matching TRBD1. V dropped 7 bases and J dropped 5; count of bases not matched to a gene: 8. Germline CDR1 reads MDHEN; CDR2 reads SYDVKM. The CDR3 totals 14 residues. The CDR3 DNA follows: TGTGCCAGCAAGGACAGGTTACTTAACAATGAGCAGTTCTTC. Its translation is CASKDRLLNNEQFF.

The chain carries TRBV11-2 and TRBJ2-6; 7 positions agree with TRBD2. Germline loops: CDR1 SGHAT, CDR2 FQNNGV. This CDR3 spans 18 amino acids. Trimming cost V 4 bases and J 0 bases; bases outside gene matches: 9. CDR3 sequence (DNA): TGTGCCAGCAGCTCAGCAGGGAGGGGCTCCTCTGGGGCCAACGTCCTGACTTTC. Residues: CASSSAGRGSSGANVLTF.